One and the same sample provided the 26 T cell receptor beta chains below, sequenced in a study of shared clonotypes between healthy human individuals. Sequencing used immunoSEQ multiplex PCR; TCRdb keeps in-frame clones, though not all of them. The repertoire holds about 1 million clones, with under 80% as singletons. Source material: memory CD4+ T cells sorted from blood. Subset given: CD45RA-negative fraction. The receptors come from a young man in good health.

The chain joins TRBV18 to TRBJ2-5; D is possibly TRBD2 (5 bases). Trimming took off 3 bases at V and 5 bases at J, with 13 bases between the two ends. CDR3 size: 14 residues. The germline V gene encodes CDR1 KGHSH and CDR2 LQKENI. DNA for the CDR3: TGTGCCAGCTCACCGGGCCCTGGGGAGGAGACCCAGTACTTC. It codes for CASSPGPGEETQYF.

This clone was observed once. The chain is built from TRBV5-1 and TRBJ2-3; TRBD2 aligns across 9 bases. The junction had 10 bases not matched to a gene; V was cut back by 4 bases and J by 10 bases. The CDR3 is 14 residues long. The germline V gene has CDR1 SGHRS and CDR2 YFSETQ. CDR3: CASSKAIAGEAQYF. As DNA, the CDR3 is TGCGCCAGCAGCAAGGCGATAGCGGGAGAGGCGCAGTATTTT.

The sample holds many counts of this clone. Other DNA sequences within the sample encode an identical CDR3. The chain couples TRBV2 to TRBJ1-1; D is undetermined. The germline V gene encodes CDR1 SNHLY and CDR2 FYNNEI. V lost 3 bases and J lost 4, with 3 bases in between. The CDR3 runs 11 residues. The CDR3 region is CASSERTEAFF. The CDR3, as DNA: TGTGCCAGCAGTGAGCGCACTGAAGCTTTCTTT.

This clone was seen just once. The V gene is TRBV12-5, the J gene TRBJ1-3; 9 bases map to TRBD1. J was trimmed by 4 bases and V by 4 bases; bases with no gene match: 5. Germline V gene sequence: CDR1 LGHNT, CDR2 FRNRAP. This CDR3 is built from 15 residues. The CDR3 region is CASGSRDRVGNTIYF. The CDR3 region has the DNA TGTGCTAGTGGTTCCAGGGACAGGGTCGGAAACACCATATATTTT.

The chain has TRBV18 and TRBJ1-5; D not resolved. The CDR3 runs to 14 residues. Germline loops: CDR1 KGHSH, CDR2 LQKENI. V was clipped by 6 bases and J by 2 bases, with 11 bases between them. CDR3 sequence (DNA): TGTGCCAGCTCGGAAGGACGGGGCAATCAGCCCCAGCATTTT. Amino acids: CASSEGRGNQPQHF.

The chain uses TRBV7-2 and TRBJ1-1, with 8 bases matching TRBD1. The junction had 7 bases not matched to a gene; V was cut back by 0 bases and J by 1 base. Germline loops: CDR1 SGHTA, CDR2 FQGNSA. The CDR3 consists of 17 residues. The CDR3 DNA is TGTGCCAGCAGCTTAGCTCAGGGGGCGCGGTGGAACACTGAAGCTTTCTTT. Its translation: CASSLAQGARWNTEAFF.

The J gene is TRBJ1-1, the V gene TRBV18, with 8 bases fitting TRBD1. Losses at the gene ends were 6 bases for V and 7 bases for J; bases not matched to a gene: 13. CDR1 is KGHSH, CDR2 LQKENI, per germline. The CDR3 totals 15 residues. The CDR3 region has the DNA TGTGCCAGCTCGCCCGGACAGGGTCCCGCCTTTGAAGCTTTCTTT. It specifies CASSPGQGPAFEAFF.

Turning to this clone: Within the sample, other DNA sequences also encode this same CDR3. V is TRBV2 and J is TRBJ2-6; tentatively, D is TRBD1 (6 bases). CDR1 is SNHLY, CDR2 FYNNEI, per germline. The CDR3 has 15 amino acids. V gave up 6 bases and J gave up 0 bases, with 9 bases separating them. This CDR3 reads CASRRQDSGANVLTF. CDR3 in DNA: TGTGCCAGCAGAAGACAGGACTCTGGGGCCAACGTCCTGACTTTC.

This sequence joins TRBV6-6 and TRBJ2-7; D tentatively reads TRBD1 or TRBD2 (6 bases each). Trimming pared 8 bases from V and 1 base from J, leaving 15 bases between. CDR3 length: 14 amino acids. Per germline, CDR1 MNHNY and CDR2 SVGAGI (reference sequence). DNA of the CDR3: TGTGCCAGCGGACAAGGGGGAGGATCCTACGAGCAGTACTTC. Its translation: CASGQGGGSYEQYF.

The chain recombines TRBV11-3 with TRBJ2-1, with TRBD1 matching over 8 bases. The CDR3 has 20 residues. With V trimmed by 4 bases and J by 0 bases, 17 bases remained unmatched. Per the germline V gene, CDR1 is SGHNT and CDR2 is YENEEA. CDR3 protein: CASSSAGAGGHPSSYNEQFF. DNA of the CDR3: TGTGCCAGCAGCTCGGCCGGGGCAGGGGGCCACCCCAGCTCCTACAATGAGCAGTTCTTC.

The chain recombines TRBV5-6 with TRBJ1-5, with unresolved D. This CDR3 region has 14 residues. Per the germline V gene, CDR1 is SGHDT and CDR2 is YYEEEE. V shed 1 base and J shed 4 bases, with 9 bases lying between them. The CDR3 protein is CASSLNDRNQPQHF. The DNA for the CDR3 is TGTGCCAGCAGCTTGAATGATAGGAATCAGCCCCAGCATTTT.

This clone was detected many times. Other nucleotide sequences in the sample specify the same CDR3. The V call is TRBV7-9, the J call TRBJ2-2; TRBD2 matches 10 bases. The length of the CDR3 is 18 residues. Losses at the gene ends were 0 bases for V and 1 base for J; bases not matched to a gene: 5. From germline, CDR1 is SEHNR and CDR2 FQNEAQ (reference sequence). The CDR3 sequence: CASSLAPSGGRNTGELFF. The CDR3 DNA reads TGTGCCAGCAGCTTAGCCCCTAGCGGGGGACGGAACACCGGGGAGCTGTTTTTT.

The chain carries TRBV5-1 and TRBJ2-5; D unresolved. CDR3 length equals 12 residues. With 4 bases removed from V and 5 bases from J, the gap between germline ends came to 9 bases. Germline loops: CDR1 SGHRS, CDR2 YFSETQ. Written as DNA, the CDR3 is TGCGCCAGCAGCCTCCGGATGGAGACCCAGTACTTC. Its protein product is CASSLRMETQYF.

The chain is built from TRBV18 and TRBJ1-1; D is perhaps TRBD1 (6 bases). The CDR3 sequence is 17 residues long. CDR1 and CDR2 from the germline V gene are KGHSH and LQKENI. Between the trimmed V and J ends, which lost 1 base and 0 bases, there was a span of 15 bases. The CDR3 protein is CASSPLSGQLLNTEAFF. The CDR3 bases are TGTGCCAGCTCACCACTGTCAGGACAGCTCCTGAACACTGAAGCTTTCTTT.

Points on this clone: A junction boundary mismatches the germline segment, possibly from a read error. This rearrangement joins TRBV10-3 to TRBJ1-2; no clear D gene. The CDR3 extends over 12 amino acids. CDR1 and CDR2 (germline): ENHRY, SYGVKD. CDR3 nucleotides: TGTGCCACCAGTGAGGTGGGTAATGGCTACACCTTC. Amino acid sequence: CATSEVGNGYTF.

This clone occurred a few times. CDR3 sequence reads: CATRGQGNYGYTF. CDR3 nucleotide sequence: TGTGCCACTCGAGGACAGGGGAACTATGGCTACACCTTC. V gene TRBV18 combines with J gene TRBJ1-2; 9 positions match TRBD1. This CDR3 has 13 amino acids. After removal of 10 bases from V and 2 bases from J, the junction contained 5 bases not matched to a gene. Germline CDR1 KGHSH, CDR2 LQKENI. The entire variable domain, with the rest obtained from reference TRBV18 and TRBJ1-2, is as follows: NAGVMQNPRHLVRRRGQEARLRCSPMKGHSHVYWYRQLPEEGLKFMVYLQKENIIDESGMPKERFSAEFPKEGPSILRIQQVVRGDSAAYFCATRGQGNYGYTFGSGTRLTVV.

The rearrangement uses TRBV11-1 and TRBJ2-5; a weak D match, TRBD1 (5 bases). Looked up from germline, CDR1 is SGHAT and CDR2 is FQDESV (reference sequence). The V and J ends lost 1 base and 1 base respectively, with 10 bases between them. This CDR3 region has 15 residues. The CDR3, as DNA: TGTGCCAGCAGCTTAGACGCAGGGTCCCAAGAGACCCAGTACTTC. Its protein is CASSLDAGSQETQYF.

This sequence joins TRBV10-3 and TRBJ2-3; 7 bases match TRBD2. This CDR3 has 14 residues. CDR1 and CDR2 from the germline V gene are ENHRY and SYGVKD. The V segment lost 8 bases and the J segment 9 bases; nucleotides outside the gene matches: 14. CDR3 DNA: TGTGCCATCTCCGGCTCGGGACTATCCGAGACGCAGTATTTT. It yields the protein CAISGSGLSETQYF.

The chain couples TRBV7-9 to TRBJ2-1, with 9 bases fitting TRBD2. Germline V CDR1 and CDR2: SEHNR, FQNEAQ (reference sequence). Trimming took 3 bases from V and 6 from J; bases not matched to a gene: 6. CDR3 length: 15 residues. CDR3 coding DNA: TGTGCCAGCAGCTTTAGCGGGAGCGCGGCCAATGAGCAGTTCTTC. It encodes CASSFSGSAANEQFF.

The chain joins TRBV10-3 to TRBJ2-2; D call uncertain. The CDR3 is made up of 13 amino acids. CDR1 and CDR2 (germline): ENHRY, SYGVKD. Trimming removed 11 bases from V and 2 bases from J, with 12 bases in between. The CDR3 region has the DNA TGTGCCTTCGACGAGCCCAACACCGGGGAGCTGTTTTTT. This codes for CAFDEPNTGELFF.

The chain carries TRBV7-9 and TRBJ2-7, with unresolved D. The CDR3 runs to 10 residues. CDR1 is SEHNR, CDR2 FQNEAQ, per germline (reference sequence). In nucleotides, the CDR3 is TGTGGAGGCAGATCGAACGAGCAGTACTTC. Protein product: CGGRSNEQYF.

The V call is TRBV6-5, the J call TRBJ1-1, with 7 bases matching TRBD1. V lost 7 bases, J lost 1 base, and 6 bases stayed unmatched. Germline V lookup: CDR1 MNHEY, CDR2 SVGAGI. The CDR3 sequence is 14 residues long. The CDR3 DNA reads as TGTGCCAGCAACAAAGGGGGCGGGAACACTGAAGCTTTCTTT. It specifies CASNKGGGNTEAFF.

This clone has only a few counts. The chain carries TRBV5-4 and TRBJ2-7, with a tentative D call TRBD1 (6 bases). The germline V and J ends were trimmed by 4 bases and 4 bases, with 12 bases remaining between them. The CDR3 has 13 residues. Germline CDR1 and CDR2: SGHNT and YYREEE (reference sequence). For the CDR3, the DNA is TGTGCCAGCAGCAAATCGCAGGGGTACGAGCAGTACTTC. Translating it yields CASSKSQGYEQYF.

This clone has a single count. The CDR3 reads CASRTDSHEQYF. CDR3 in DNA: TGTGCCAGCAGGACTGACAGCCACGAGCAGTACTTC. The chain links TRBV7-9 to TRBJ2-7; tentative D call: TRBD1 (5 bases). Deletions cut 6 bases from V and 5 bases from J, with 11 bases between. Germline-derived CDR1 and CDR2 are SEHNR and FQNEAQ (reference sequence). CDR3 length equals 12 residues.

This sequence joins TRBV5-4 and TRBJ1-2; D gene unclear. Germline V gene data show CDR1 as SGHNT and CDR2 as YYREEE (reference sequence). This CDR3 comprises 13 residues. V was cut by 1 base and J by 6 bases, with 10 bases left in between. CDR3 DNA sequence: TGTGCCAGCAGCTTGCAGGTTTCTAATGGCTACACCTTC. It specifies CASSLQVSNGYTF.

The V and J genes are TRBV21-1 and TRBJ1-1; the table calls TRBD1, which could not be checked here. TRBV21-1 is given as a pseudogene. This CDR3 is 16 amino acids long. The CDR3 DNA reads as TGTGCCAGCAGCACGGACAGGGGCCGGGGAAGCACTGAAGCTTTCTTT. This translates into CASSTDRGRGSTEAFF.